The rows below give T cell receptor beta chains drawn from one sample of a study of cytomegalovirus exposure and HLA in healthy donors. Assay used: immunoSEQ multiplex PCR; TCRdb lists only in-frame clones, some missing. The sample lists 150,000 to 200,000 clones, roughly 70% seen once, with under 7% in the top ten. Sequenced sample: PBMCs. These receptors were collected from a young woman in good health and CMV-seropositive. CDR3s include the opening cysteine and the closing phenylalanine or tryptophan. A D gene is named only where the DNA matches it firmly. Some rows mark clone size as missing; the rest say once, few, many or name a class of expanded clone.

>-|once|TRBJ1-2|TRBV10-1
TGCGCCAGCAGTGGCCCCGGGAACCGGAAGATTAACTATGGCTACACCTTC
CASSGPGNRKINYGYTF
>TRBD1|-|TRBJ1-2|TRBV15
TGTGCCACCAGCAGAGATCGGGTGCAGGGGGTGGAGGGCTACACCTTC
CATSRDRVQGVEGYTF
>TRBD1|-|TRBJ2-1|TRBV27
TGTGCCAGCAGTTTTGGGACAGGGGGGAACAATGAGCAGTTCTTC
CASSFGTGGNNEQFF
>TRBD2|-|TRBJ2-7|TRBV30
TGTGCCTGGAGTAACCCCCTAACTAGCGGGGGGGTACTTACCTACGAGCAGTACTTC
CAWSNPLTSGGVLTYEQYF
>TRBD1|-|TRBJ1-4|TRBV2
TGTGCCAGCAACGACAGGGTAGGAGAAAAACTGTTTTTT
CASNDRVGEKLFF
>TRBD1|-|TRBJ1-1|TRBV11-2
TGTGCCAGCAGCTTTGGATTATTAGGGGGCCCGAATGAAGCTTTCTTT
CASSFGLLGGPNEAFF
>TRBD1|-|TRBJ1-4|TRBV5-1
TGCGCCAGCAGCCAAAATCCCCACAGGGGGCCGGGTGAAAAACTGTTTTTT
CASSQNPHRGPGEKLFF
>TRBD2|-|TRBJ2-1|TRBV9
TGTGCCAGCAGCGACAGCGGGGGGGCCGACAATGAGCAGTTCTTC
CASSDSGGADNEQFF
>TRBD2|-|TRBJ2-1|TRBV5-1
TGCGCCAGCAGCGCTGGACTAGCGGGGAGCGACAATGAGCAGTTCTTC
CASSAGLAGSDNEQFF
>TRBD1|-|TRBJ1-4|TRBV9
TGTGCCAGCAGCGTAGGAGGGACAGGTTCTAATGAAAAACTGTTTTTT
CASSVGGTGSNEKLFF
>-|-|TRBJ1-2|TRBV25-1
TGTGCCAGCAGTGTGGGGGGGGCTCGCTATGGCTACACCTTC
CASSVGGARYGYTF
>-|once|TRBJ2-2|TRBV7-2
TGTGCCAGCAGCCTGACAGCCACCGGGGAGCTGTTTTTT
CASSLTATGELFF
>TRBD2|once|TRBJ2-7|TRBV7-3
TGTGCCAGCAGCTTTAGCGGGGGGTCCTACGAGCAGTACTTC
CASSFSGGSYEQYF
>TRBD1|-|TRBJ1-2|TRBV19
TGTGCCAGTATCCCAACAGGGGGCCAAGGCTACACCTTC
CASIPTGGQGYTF
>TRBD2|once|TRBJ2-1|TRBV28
TGTGCCAGCAGTGAAGCGGGGTACAATGAGCAGTTCTTC
CASSEAGYNEQFF
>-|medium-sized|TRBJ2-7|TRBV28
TGTGCCAGCAGGCCGGGACTGAACTCCTACGAGCAGTACTTC
CASRPGLNSYEQYF
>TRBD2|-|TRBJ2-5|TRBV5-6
TGTGCCAGCAGCCTACCGACTAGCGGGGGCCAAGGGACCCAGTACTTC
CASSLPTSGGQGTQYF
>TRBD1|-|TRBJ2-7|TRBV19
TGTGCCAGTAGTATTGGGGTCGGGGTCCGTCGGGACAGGGACTCCAACTACGAGCAGTACTTC
CASSIGVGVRRDRDSNYEQYF
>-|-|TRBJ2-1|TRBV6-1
TGTGCCAGCAGTTTACCGGGGGGCGCGGTCAATGAGCAGTTCTTC
CASSLPGGAVNEQFF
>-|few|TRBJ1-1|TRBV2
TGTGCCAGCAGGAGGCGATACACTGAAGCTTTCTTT
CASRRRYTEAFF
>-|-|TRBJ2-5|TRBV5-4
TGTGCCAGCAGCTCTACAGGTTCCCAAGAGACCCAGTACTTC
CASSSTGSQETQYF
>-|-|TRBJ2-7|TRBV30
TGTGCCTGGAGTTCCCTTCCCAGCTCCTACGAGCAGTACTTC
CAWSSLPSSYEQYF
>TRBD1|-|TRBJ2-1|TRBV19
TGTGCCAGTAGTATTGCAGACAGGGGGCGCTTGAATGAGCAGTTCTTC
CASSIADRGRLNEQFF
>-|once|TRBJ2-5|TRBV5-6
TGTGCCAGCAGTTTCTCTGGCGGCCGGAAAGAGACCCAGTACTTC
CASSFSGGRKETQYF
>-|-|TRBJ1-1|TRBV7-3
TGTGCCAGCAGCACCCACCCAGGGGAGAACACTGAAGCTTTCTTT
CASSTHPGENTEAFF
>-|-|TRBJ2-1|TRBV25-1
TGTGCCAGCAGTGACGGATCAGGGTGGAATGAGCAGTTCTTC
CASSDGSGWNEQFF
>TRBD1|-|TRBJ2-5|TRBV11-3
TGTGCCAGCAGCTTGGGGACAGGGGATCGAGAGACCCAGTACTTC
CASSLGTGDRETQYF
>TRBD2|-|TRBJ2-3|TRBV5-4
TGTGCCAGTAACCCGCGGGGGGCTTTAGCAGATACGCAGTATTTT
CASNPRGALADTQYF
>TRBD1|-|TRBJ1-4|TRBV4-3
TGCGCCAGCAGCCAAGAGGACAGGGATGAAAAACTGTTTTTT
CASSQEDRDEKLFF
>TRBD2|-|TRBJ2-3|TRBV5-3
TGTGCCAGAAGCTTGGTGGGGGGGACAGATACGCAGTATTTT
CARSLVGGTDTQYF
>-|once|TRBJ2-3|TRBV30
TGTGCCTGGAGTACAGGGTACCCAGATACGCAGTATTTT
CAWSTGYPDTQYF
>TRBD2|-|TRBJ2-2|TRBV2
TGTGCCAGCAGTGAACCGAGCGGGGGGCCATTGGCGGGCACCGGGGAGCTGTTTTTT
CASSEPSGGPLAGTGELFF
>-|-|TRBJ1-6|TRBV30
TGTGCCTGGGGGACACAGGTTCGAGGAGCTTCACCCCTCCACTTT
CAWGTQVRGASPLHF
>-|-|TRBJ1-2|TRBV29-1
TGCAGCGTTTCCGCGACTTTAGCGGGGGGAGTTCTCACCTTC
CSVSATLAGGVLTF
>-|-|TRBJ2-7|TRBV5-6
TGTGCCAGCAGCTTGGCGGACTACTCCTACGAGCAGTACTTC
CASSLADYSYEQYF
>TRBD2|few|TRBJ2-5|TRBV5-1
TGCGCCAGCAGCACTGGACTAGCGGGGGCGGAAGAGACCCAGTACTTC
CASSTGLAGAEETQYF
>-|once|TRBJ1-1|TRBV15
TGTGCCACCAGCAGAGATCGTCAGGGAGGCACTGAAGCTTTCTTT
CATSRDRQGGTEAFF
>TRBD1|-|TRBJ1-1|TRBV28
TGTGCCAGCAGTTTAGGTTCGGCAGGGGGGACTGAAGCTTTCTTT
CASSLGSAGGTEAFF
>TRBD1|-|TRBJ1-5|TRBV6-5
TGTGCCAGCAGTAGACAGGGGCCGGGGAATCAGCCCCAGCATTTT
CASSRQGPGNQPQHF
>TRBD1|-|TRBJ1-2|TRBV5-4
TGTGCCAGCAGCTCGACAGGGAAGTTGGGCGGCTACACCTTC
CASSSTGKLGGYTF
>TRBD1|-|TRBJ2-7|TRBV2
TGTGCCAGCAGGCCATATACAGGGGCTCTCTACGAGCAGTACTTC
CASRPYTGALYEQYF
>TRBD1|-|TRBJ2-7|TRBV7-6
TGTGCCAGCAGCTCCCCGAGCGAAGGGACAGGCCACTCCTACGAGCAGTACTTC
CASSSPSEGTGHSYEQYF
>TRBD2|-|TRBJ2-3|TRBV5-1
TGCGCCAGCAGCTTGGAGGCTAGCGGGGGCACAGATACGCAGTATTTT
CASSLEASGGTDTQYF
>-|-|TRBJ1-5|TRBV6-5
TGTGCCAGCAGTGAGGGTGACAATCAGCCCCAGCATTTT
CASSEGDNQPQHF
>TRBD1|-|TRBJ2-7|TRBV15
TGTGCCACCAGGAGGGACAGGGTGTCCTACGAGCAGTACTTC
CATRRDRVSYEQYF
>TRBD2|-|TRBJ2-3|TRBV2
TGTGCCAGCAGTGTCGGGACTAGATCCACAGATACGCAGTATTTT
CASSVGTRSTDTQYF
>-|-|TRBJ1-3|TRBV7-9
TGTGCCAGCACCTTACTGGGAAACACCATATATTTT
CASTLLGNTIYF
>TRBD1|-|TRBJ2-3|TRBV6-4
TGTGCCAGCAGTGTCGGGACAGGGGGCGCAGATACGCAGTATTTT
CASSVGTGGADTQYF
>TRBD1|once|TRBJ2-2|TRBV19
TGTGCCAGTAGCAAACAGGGGGCAGGATGGCGAGACGGGGAGCTGTTTTTT
CASSKQGAGWRDGELFF
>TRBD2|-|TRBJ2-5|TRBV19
TGTGCCAGTAGTATAGGGGGGGGGTACCAAGAGACCCAGTACTTC
CASSIGGGYQETQYF
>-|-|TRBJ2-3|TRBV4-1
TGCGCCAGCAGCCAAGATCCTGGCACAGATACGCAGTATTTT
CASSQDPGTDTQYF
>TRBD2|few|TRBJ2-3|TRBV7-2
TGTGCCAGCAGCACGGGACTAGCGGGGGGCGGGAAGGGGACGCAGTATTTT
CASSTGLAGGGKGTQYF